The T cell receptor beta chain under discussion was sequenced for a study of T cell repertoires in cytomegalovirus infection. Study as a whole: Matching HLA type and CMV infection were both indicated by public TCR beta signatures.

Turning to this clonotype: Its antigen is currently unknown.

The study, taken as a whole, reports: The cumulative frequency of public TCR beta families identified carriers of CMV plus the relevant HLA.

TCRdb reprocessed the reads with MiXCR, giving one entry per CDR3 protein. The table has more than 350,000 distinct CDR3 sequences, about a third seen once. This CDR3 has 13 amino acids. V lost 3 bases, J lost 1 base, and 9 bases lay in between. Germline CDR1 GTSNPN, CDR2 SVGIG (reference sequence). The chain links TRBV30 to TRBJ1-1; D ambiguous. Sequencing input: PBMCs. The receptor comes from a human donor in good health (CMV status not recorded). Some clones in this sample may be carry-over from other donors' samples. As DNA, the CDR3 is TGTGCCTGGAGGGGCAGACAGAACACTGAAGCTTTCTTT. Amino acids: CAWRGRQNTEAFF.